The subject of this entry is one T cell receptor (beta chain). Original processing methods: Amplification of reference gene primers provided the estimated nucleated cell counts. Data came from immunoSEQ multiplex PCR; TCRdb stores just in-frame clones and leaves some out. V, J and clone size were drawn from that table, and D and trimming were deduced from the DNA. The sample comprises 300,000 to 350,000 clones, about 85% of which are singletons, and about 2.5% rests with the top ten. The sample comes from a study of blood T cell repertoires in COVID-19. Across the whole study: COVID-19 samples collected from the United States, Italy and Spain covered acute and convalescent phases.

Germline loops: CDR1 MDHEN, CDR2 SYDVKM. Trimming removed 6 bases from V and 6 bases from J, with 18 bases in between. CDR3 length: 15 residues. This TCR derives from a man between 18 and 35 years old with active or convalescent COVID-19. This sequence joins TRBV28 and TRBJ1-5; the D is unclear. The sample consisted of peripheral blood. CDR3 in DNA: TGTGCCAGCAGCCACGGTTCGGGGTATCCTCAGCCCCAGCATTTT. It is translated as CASSHGSGYPQPQHF.